This record covers a single T cell receptor (beta chain). These data are taken from a study of blood T cell repertoires in COVID-19. Looking at the study overall: The United States, Italy and Spain supplied acute and convalescent COVID-19 samples. Sample material is recorded as cDNA or gDNA derived from T cells, B-cell-depleted T cells, or PBMCs.

The length of the CDR3 is 15 residues. From germline, CDR1 is SGHRS and CDR2 YFSETQ. The junction had 6 bases not matched to a gene; V was cut back by 3 bases and J by 3 bases. Original methodology: Nucleated cell counts were estimated from reference gene primer amplification. Profiling relied on immunoSEQ multiplex PCR, and the TCRdb table lists in-frame clones only, not all of them. Clone size and the V and J calls come from that table; the DNA yielded D and trimming. The sample carries some 270,000 clones, around nine tenths recorded once. This sequence joins TRBV5-1 and TRBJ1-2; 9 positions match TRBD1. The sequenced material came from peripheral blood. The clonotype originates from a man in his forties or fifties with active or convalescent COVID-19. The CDR3 region has the DNA TGCGCCAGCAGCTCCGGACAGGGGATGGACTATGGCTACACCTTC. This translates into CASSSGQGMDYGYTF. Together with reference TRBV5-1 and TRBJ1-2, the CDR3 gives the full variable domain: KAGVTQTPRYLIKTRGQQVTLSCSPISGHRSVSWYQQTPGQGLQFLFEYFSETQRNKGNFPGRFSGRQFSNSRSEMNVSTLELGDSALYLCASSSGQGMDYGYTFGSGTRLTVV.